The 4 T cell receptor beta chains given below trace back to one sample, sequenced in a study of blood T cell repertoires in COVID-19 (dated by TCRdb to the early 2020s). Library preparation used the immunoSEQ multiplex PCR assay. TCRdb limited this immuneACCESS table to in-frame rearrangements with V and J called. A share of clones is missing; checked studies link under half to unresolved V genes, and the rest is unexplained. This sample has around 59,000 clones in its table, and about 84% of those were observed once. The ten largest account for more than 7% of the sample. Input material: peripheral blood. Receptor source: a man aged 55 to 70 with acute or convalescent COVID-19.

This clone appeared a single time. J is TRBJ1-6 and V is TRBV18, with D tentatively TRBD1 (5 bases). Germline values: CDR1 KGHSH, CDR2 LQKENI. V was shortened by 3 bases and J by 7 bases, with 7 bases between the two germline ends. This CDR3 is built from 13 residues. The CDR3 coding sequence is TGTGCCAGCTCACCCACAGGCAATTCACCCCTCCACTTT. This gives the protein CASSPTGNSPLHF.

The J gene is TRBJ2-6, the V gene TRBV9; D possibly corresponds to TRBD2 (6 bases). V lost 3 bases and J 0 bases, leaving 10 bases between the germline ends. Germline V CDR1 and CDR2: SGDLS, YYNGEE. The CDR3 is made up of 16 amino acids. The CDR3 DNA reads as TGTGCCAGCAGCGCTGGGACTGCCTCTGGGGCCAACGTCCTGACTTTC. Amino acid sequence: CASSAGTASGANVLTF.

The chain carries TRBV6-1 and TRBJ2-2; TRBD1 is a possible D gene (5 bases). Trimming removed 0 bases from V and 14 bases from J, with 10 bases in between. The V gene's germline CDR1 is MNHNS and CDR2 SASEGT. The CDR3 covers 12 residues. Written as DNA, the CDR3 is TGTGCCAGCAGTGAAGCGTGGGGCGGTCTGTTTTTT. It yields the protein CASSEAWGGLFF.

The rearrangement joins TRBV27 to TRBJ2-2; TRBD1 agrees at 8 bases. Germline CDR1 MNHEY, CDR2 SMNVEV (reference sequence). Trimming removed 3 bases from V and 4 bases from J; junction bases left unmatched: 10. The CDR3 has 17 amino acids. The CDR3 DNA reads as TGTGCCAGCAGTTTGCGGGGCAGGGGGCGCATCACCGGGGAGCTGTTTTTT. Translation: CASSLRGRGRITGELFF.